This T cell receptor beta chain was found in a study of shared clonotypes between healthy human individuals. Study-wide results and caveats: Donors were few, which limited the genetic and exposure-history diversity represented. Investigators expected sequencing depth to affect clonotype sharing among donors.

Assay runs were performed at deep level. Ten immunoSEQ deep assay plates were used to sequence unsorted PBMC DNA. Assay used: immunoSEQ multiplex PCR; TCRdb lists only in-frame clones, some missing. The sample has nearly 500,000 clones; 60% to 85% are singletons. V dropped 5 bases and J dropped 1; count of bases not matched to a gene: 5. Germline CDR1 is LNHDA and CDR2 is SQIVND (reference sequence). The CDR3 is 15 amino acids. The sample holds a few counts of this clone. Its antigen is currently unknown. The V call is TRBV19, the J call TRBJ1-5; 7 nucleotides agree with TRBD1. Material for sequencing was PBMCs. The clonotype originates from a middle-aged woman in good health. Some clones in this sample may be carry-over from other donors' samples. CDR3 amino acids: CASSGPGQSNQPQHF. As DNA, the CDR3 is TGTGCCAGTAGTGGCCCGGGACAGAGCAATCAGCCCCAGCATTTT. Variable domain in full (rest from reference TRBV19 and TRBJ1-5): DGGITQSPKYLFRKEGQNVTLSCEQNLNHDAMYWYRQDPGQGLRLIYYSQIVNDFQKGDIAEGYSVSREKKESFPLTVTSAQKNPTAFYLCASSGPGQSNQPQHFGDGTRLSIL.